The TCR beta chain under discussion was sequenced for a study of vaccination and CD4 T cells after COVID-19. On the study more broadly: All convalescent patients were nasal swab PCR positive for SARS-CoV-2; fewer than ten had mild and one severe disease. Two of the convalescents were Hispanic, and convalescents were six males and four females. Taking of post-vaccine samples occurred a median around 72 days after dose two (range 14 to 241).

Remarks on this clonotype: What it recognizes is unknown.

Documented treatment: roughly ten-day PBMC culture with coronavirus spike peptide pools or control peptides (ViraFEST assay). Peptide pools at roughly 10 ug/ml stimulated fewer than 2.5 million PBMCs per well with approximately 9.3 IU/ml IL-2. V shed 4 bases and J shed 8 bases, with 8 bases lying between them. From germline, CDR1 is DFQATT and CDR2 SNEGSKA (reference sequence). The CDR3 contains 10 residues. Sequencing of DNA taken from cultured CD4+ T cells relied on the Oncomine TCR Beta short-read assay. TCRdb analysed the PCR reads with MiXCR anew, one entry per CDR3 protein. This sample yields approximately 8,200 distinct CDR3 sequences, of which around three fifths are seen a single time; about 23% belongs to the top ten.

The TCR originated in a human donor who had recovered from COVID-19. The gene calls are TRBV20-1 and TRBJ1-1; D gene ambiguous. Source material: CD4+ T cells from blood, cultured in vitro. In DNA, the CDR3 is TGCAGTGCTATACAGTCGGAAGCTTTCTTT. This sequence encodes CSAIQSEAFF.